This is a list of T cell receptor beta chains from one sample in a study of T cell responses to AZD1222 COVID-19 vaccine. Assay: immunoSEQ multiplex PCR; the TCRdb copy retains only in-frame clones and omits some. The repertoire holds about 100,000 clones, with about 87% as singletons. This specimen was peripheral blood, taken on day 0 of AZD1222 vaccination. The receptor source for this set is an adult in good health. Both conserved end residues are part of each CDR3. Fields, in order: D gene, V gene, CDR3 length, J gene, clone size, CDR3 protein, CDR3 DNA. D genes are given only for firm matches. Some rows mark clone size as missing; the rest say once, few, many or name a class of expanded clone.

d_gene: TRBD2
v_gene: TRBV30
len: 15
j_gene: TRBJ2-3
abundance: NA
CDR3aa: CAWSRGLAGADTQYF
CDR3nt: TGTGCCTGGAGCCGAGGACTAGCGGGGGCAGATACGCAGTATTTT

d_gene: NA
v_gene: TRBV21-1
len: 17
j_gene: TRBJ2-5
abundance: many
CDR3aa: CASSWGDAGAKVKTQYF
CDR3nt: TGTGCCAGCAGCTGGGGGGACGCAGGGGCTAAGGTAAAGACCCAGTACTTC

d_gene: NA
v_gene: TRBV30
len: 12
j_gene: TRBJ1-6
abundance: NA
CDR3aa: CAWRAVGSPLHF
CDR3nt: TGTGCCTGGAGAGCTGTAGGGTCACCCCTCCACTTT

d_gene: NA
v_gene: TRBV5-4
len: 12
j_gene: TRBJ1-1
abundance: NA
CDR3aa: CASSLDDTEAFF
CDR3nt: TGTGCCAGCAGCCTGGATGACACTGAAGCTTTCTTT

d_gene: TRBD2
v_gene: TRBV5-4
len: 16
j_gene: TRBJ2-2
abundance: many
CDR3aa: CASSITGQRGVGELFF
CDR3nt: TGTGCCAGCAGCATAACCGGGCAGCGGGGGGTCGGGGAGCTGTTTTTT

d_gene: NA
v_gene: TRBV7-9
len: 15
j_gene: TRBJ1-2
abundance: few
CDR3aa: CASSLADEVRGGYTF
CDR3nt: TGTGCCAGCAGCTTAGCGGACGAAGTACGGGGAGGCTACACCTTC

d_gene: NA
v_gene: TRBV18
len: 15
j_gene: TRBJ1-2
abundance: once
CDR3aa: CASSPPSAANYGYTF
CDR3nt: TGTGCCAGCTCACCACCGTCTGCCGCTAACTATGGCTACACCTTC

d_gene: NA
v_gene: TRBV18
len: 17
j_gene: TRBJ1-3
abundance: NA
CDR3aa: CASSLTWEESSGNTIYF
CDR3nt: TGTGCCAGCTCACTGACTTGGGAGGAGAGCTCTGGAAACACCATATATTTT

d_gene: TRBD2
v_gene: TRBV27
len: 15
j_gene: TRBJ2-7
abundance: few
CDR3aa: CASSPRTSGDYEQYF
CDR3nt: TGTGCCAGCAGTCCCCGGACTAGCGGGGACTACGAGCAGTACTTC

d_gene: NA
v_gene: TRBV18
len: 15
j_gene: TRBJ2-1
abundance: NA
CDR3aa: CASSPGDGGYNEQFF
CDR3nt: TGTGCCAGCTCACCGGGGGACGGTGGGTACAATGAGCAGTTCTTC